This T cell receptor (beta chain) was obtained from a study of T cell repertoires in cytomegalovirus infection. Study details: Used in the study were CMV epitopes, some recently identified and HLA-C-restricted, others well-studied and HLA-B-restricted.

Study observations and caveats: The response measured ex vivo was dominated by TCR beta clonotypes (HLA-C-restricted and CMV-specific).

The CDR3 runs 16 residues. J gave up 2 bases and V 7 bases, and 10 bases lay outside the gene matches. One entry per CDR3 protein results from TCRdb running MiXCR on the reads. The sample lists a few hundred thousand distinct CDR3 sequences; almost 40% were seen once. Comments on this clonotype: Antigen specificity is unknown.

The source is a human donor in good health (CMV status not recorded). Some clones in this sample may be carry-over from other donors' samples. The starting material was cultured PBMCs, obtained from culture after CMV antigen stimulation. J is TRBJ2-3 and V is TRBV12-3 or TRBV12-4, with 9 positions matching TRBD2. CDR3 nucleotides: TGTGCCAGCATAGACGCCTTAGCGGGGGCCACAGATACGCAGTATTTT. Amino acid sequence: CASIDALAGATDTQYF.